The rows below give T cell receptor beta chains drawn from one sample of a study of blood T cells in healthy people across ages. TCRdb analysed the 5' RACE reads with MiXCR anew, one entry per CDR3 protein. The sample records some 880,000 distinct CDR3 sequences, about 36% being singletons. Source material: blood. These receptors were collected from a man aged 18 to 30 in good health. CDR3s include the opening cysteine and the closing phenylalanine or tryptophan. The D gene is left open where the match is weak. Where a row states a size, it is once, few, many or the class of an expanded clone; other rows omit it.

size	V	D	J	length	CDR3	DNA
NA	TRBV14	NA	TRBJ1-1	16	CASSQDPRDGNTEAFF	TGTGCCAGCAGCCAAGACCCTCGGGACGGGAACACTGAAGCTTTCTTT
NA	TRBV5-1	TRBD1	TRBJ1-2	16	CASSLEWPQGSYGYTF	TGCGCCAGCAGCTTGGAATGGCCACAGGGGTCCTATGGCTACACCTTC
few	TRBV12-3/TRBV12-4	NA	TRBJ1-5	16	CASSAAATYSNQPQHF	TGTGCCAGCAGTGCAGCAGCAACATATAGCAATCAGCCCCAGCATTTT
NA	TRBV7-2	NA	TRBJ1-4	15	CASSLDGAIGGKLFF	TGTGCCAGCAGCTTAGATGGTGCCATTGGTGGGAAACTGTTTTTT
NA	TRBV20-1	TRBD2	TRBJ2-1	21	CSASCAKGLAGPPSSYNEQFF	TGCAGTGCTAGTTGCGCAAAAGGACTAGCGGGACCACCAAGCTCCTACAATGAGCAGTTCTTC
many	TRBV7-8	NA	TRBJ1-2	13	CASSPDVNYGYTF	TGTGCCAGCAGCCCGGACGTAAACTATGGCTACACCTTC
few	TRBV2	NA	TRBJ2-3	14	CATQGRASTDTQYF	TGTGCCACCCAGGGCCGGGCGAGCACAGATACGCAGTATTTT
NA	TRBV6-4	NA	TRBJ2-7	13	CARRARGLDEQYF	TGTGCCAGGAGGGCAAGGGGCCTTGACGAGCAGTACTTC
few	TRBV12-3/TRBV12-4	NA	TRBJ2-5	12	CASSYRDVPQYF	TGTGCCAGCAGTTACCGGGACGTCCCCCAGTACTTC
many	TRBV5-1	NA	TRBJ2-7	12	CASSLGSGEQYF	TGCGCCAGCAGCTTGGGCAGTGGCGAGCAGTACTTC
once	TRBV6-6	NA	TRBJ1-1	15	CASQALSSQNTEAFF	TGTGCCAGCCAGGCCCTAAGTTCCCAGAACACTGAAGCTTTCTTT
few	TRBV14	NA	TRBJ1-1	16	CASSQRGPPLPTEAFF	TGTGCCAGCAGCCAAAGGGGACCCCCTCTACCCACTGAAGCTTTCTTT
NA	TRBV12-3/TRBV12-4	NA	TRBJ2-1	17	CASSLEPPGRIYNEQFF	TGTGCCAGCAGTTTAGAGCCCCCGGGACGGATCTACAATGAGCAGTTCTTC
NA	TRBV5-6	NA	TRBJ2-1	14	CASSSGGSPLQQFF	TGTGCCAGCAGCTCCGGAGGGTCTCCGTTGCAGCAGTTCTTC
few	TRBV6-6	TRBD2	TRBJ2-3	15	CASSYLAGDADTQYF	TGTGCCAGCAGTTACCTAGCGGGGGACGCAGATACGCAGTATTTT
few	TRBV10-3	NA	TRBJ2-2	16	CAIRRLLRTNTGELFF	TGTGCCATCAGGCGGTTGTTGAGGACGAACACCGGGGAGCTGTTTTTT
NA	TRBV20-1	NA	TRBJ2-7	13	CSALRLGSNEQYF	TGCAGTGCCCTACGACTTGGCTCTAATGAGCAGTACTTC
NA	TRBV20-1	NA	TRBJ2-2	15	CSARDSLGETGELFF	TGCAGTGCTAGAGATAGCCTTGGGGAGACCGGGGAGCTGTTTTTT
NA	TRBV7-2	TRBD2	TRBJ2-5	13	CASSLGVGTSRYF	TGTGCCAGCAGCTTAGGGGTAGGGACTAGTCGGTACTTC
few	TRBV9	NA	TRBJ2-3	14	CASSVAGYPDTQYF	TGTGCCAGCAGCGTAGCAGGGTACCCAGATACGCAGTATTTT
NA	TRBV7-6	NA	TRBJ1-6	16	CASSPFRGSRNSPLHF	TGTGCCAGCAGCCCCTTTCGTGGTTCTAGAAATTCACCCCTCCACTTT
NA	TRBV3-1	TRBD2	TRBJ2-5	16	CASSPAGGGFQETQYF	TGTGCCAGCAGCCCCGCGGGGGGTGGGTTCCAAGAGACCCAGTACTTC
NA	TRBV20-1	TRBD1	TRBJ2-3	15	CSASQNRGKADTQYF	TGCAGTGCTAGTCAAAACAGGGGGAAAGCAGATACGCAGTATTTT
many	TRBV20-1	NA	TRBJ2-3	14	CSASRGASADTQYF	TGCAGTGCTAGTAGGGGGGCGAGCGCAGATACGCAGTATTTT
few	TRBV20-1	NA	TRBJ2-1	13	CSALGGGYNEQFF	TGCAGTGCGCTGGGTGGGGGCTACAATGAGCAGTTCTTC
NA	TRBV5-1	NA	TRBJ2-2	17	CASRPREGLLLVGELFF	TGCGCCAGCCGCCCACGAGAAGGGCTCCTCCTGGTCGGGGAGCTGTTTTTT
NA	TRBV6-2/TRBV6-3	NA	TRBJ1-5	19	CASSYSSSQTGTLDQPQHF	TGTGCCAGCAGTTACTCCTCATCCCAGACAGGTACTTTGGATCAGCCCCAGCATTTT
NA	TRBV4-1	TRBD2	TRBJ2-4	16	CASSQETSGNTNEQYF	TGCGCCAGCAGCCAAGAGACTAGCGGAAACACCAATGAGCAGTACTTC
few	TRBV12-3/TRBV12-4	TRBD1	TRBJ2-5	17	CASSFFYEGAGRETQYF	TGTGCCAGCAGTTTTTTCTACGAGGGGGCAGGTAGAGAGACCCAGTACTTC
NA	TRBV6-1	TRBD2	TRBJ2-7	15	CASSEGRSGVHEQYF	TGTGCCAGCAGTGAAGGGCGTAGCGGGGTCCACGAGCAGTACTTC
many	TRBV5-1	NA	TRBJ2-3	14	CASSLGRMTDTQYF	TGCGCCAGCAGCCTGGGGCGGATGACGGATACGCAGTATTTT
many	TRBV9	NA	TRBJ1-2	18	CASSAPSRVWGANYGYTF	TGTGCCAGCAGCGCACCGAGCCGAGTATGGGGCGCTAACTATGGCTACACCTTC
few	TRBV7-8	NA	TRBJ2-1	14	CASSDLWGDNEQFF	TGTGCCAGCAGCGATCTTTGGGGGGACAATGAGCAGTTCTTC
NA	TRBV7-9	NA	TRBJ1-1	13	CASRTVQPRGAFF	TGTGCCAGCAGGACAGTACAGCCCCGTGGGGCTTTCTTT
many	TRBV12-3/TRBV12-4	NA	TRBJ2-3	13	CASSSPGADTQYF	TGTGCCAGCAGTTCCCCGGGGGCCGATACGCAGTATTTT
NA	TRBV5-6	NA	TRBJ1-2	17	CASSLFWFRQDNYGYTF	TGTGCCAGCAGCTTGTTTTGGTTCCGACAAGATAACTATGGCTACACCTTC
many	TRBV4-3	NA	TRBJ2-4	15	CASSHGQGAKNIQYF	TGCGCCAGCAGCCATGGGCAGGGAGCCAAAAACATTCAGTACTTC
NA	TRBV12-3/TRBV12-4	TRBD1	TRBJ2-7	15	CANADRGASSYEQYF	TGTGCCAACGCGGACAGGGGGGCGAGCTCCTACGAGCAGTACTTC
many	TRBV7-2	TRBD2	TRBJ2-7	14	CASSFSGDSYEQYF	TGTGCCAGCAGCTTCAGCGGGGATAGCTACGAGCAGTACTTC
few	TRBV12-3/TRBV12-4	NA	TRBJ2-1	13	CASSFGFSNEQFF	TGTGCCAGCAGTTTCGGATTCTCCAATGAGCAGTTCTTC
NA	TRBV5-1	NA	TRBJ2-7	15	CASTPGGVSYNEQYF	TGCGCCAGCACGCCTGGTGGGGTCTCCTACAATGAGCAGTACTTC
many	TRBV10-3	TRBD1	TRBJ2-5	15	CAIAPGQGSQETQYF	TGTGCCATCGCACCGGGACAGGGATCCCAAGAGACCCAGTACTTC
NA	TRBV18	TRBD2	TRBJ2-1	18	CASSRTSGGVSSYNEQFF	TGTGCCAGCTCTAGGACTAGCGGGGGAGTGAGCTCCTACAATGAGCAGTTCTTC
NA	TRBV2	NA	TRBJ2-2	13	CASSWQGTGELFF	TGTGCCAGCAGCTGGCAGGGAACCGGGGAGCTGTTTTTT
NA	TRBV12-3/TRBV12-4	TRBD2	TRBJ2-7	16	CASSPQTSGAYNEQYF	TGTGCCAGCAGTCCCCAGACTAGCGGGGCTTACAATGAGCAGTACTTC
NA	TRBV20-1	TRBD1	TRBJ2-5	15	CSARHGTGELETQYF	TGCAGTGCGAGACATGGGACAGGGGAGTTGGAGACCCAGTACTTC
NA	TRBV4-3	NA	TRBJ2-3	13	CASSQVGKDTQYF	TGCGCCAGCAGCCAAGTTGGGAAAGATACGCAGTATTTT
few	TRBV7-9	NA	TRBJ1-2	14	CASSLTQVVGGYTF	TGTGCCAGCAGCTTGACACAGGTCGTGGGTGGCTACACCTTC
few	TRBV28	NA	TRBJ2-5	15	CASSLLLGAANEQYF	TGTGCCAGCAGTTTATTACTAGGGGCAGCCAATGAGCAGTACTTC
NA	TRBV29-1	NA	TRBJ2-3	12	CSVGVGSDTQYF	TGCAGCGTTGGCGTAGGGTCAGATACGCAGTATTTT
NA	TRBV2	NA	TRBJ1-1	14	CASSSLLRGTEAFF	TGTGCCAGCAGTAGCTTATTAAGGGGGACTGAAGCTTTCTTT
NA	TRBV2	TRBD1	TRBJ2-5	15	CASSDIQGAGETQYF	TGTGCCAGCAGTGACATTCAGGGGGCCGGGGAGACCCAGTACTTC
few	TRBV27	NA	TRBJ1-2	15	CASSLSRGQRYGYTF	TGTGCCAGCAGTTTATCTAGGGGCCAACGTTATGGCTACACCTTC
NA	TRBV4-2	NA	TRBJ2-3	19	CASSPLGEIVGGATDTQYF	TGTGCCAGCAGCCCACTGGGCGAGATAGTGGGGGGGGCCACAGATACGCAGTATTTT